The 26 T cell receptor beta chains below come from one sample, sequenced in a study of T cells after yellow fever vaccination. TCRdb used MiXCR to reprocess the 5' RACE reads, holding one entry per CDR3 protein. The sample records a few hundred thousand distinct CDR3 sequences, around 17% being singletons. Source: PBMCs, taken less than 6 days after the first yellow fever vaccination. The receptors stem from a man between 18 and 35 years old who received the YFV17D yellow fever vaccine.

The CDR3 here is CSASRTSGDSEQYF. DNA of the CDR3: TGCAGTGCTAGCAGGACTAGCGGGGATTCCGAGCAGTACTTC. The genes are TRBV20-1 and TRBJ2-7; 12 positions agree with TRBD2. Per the germline V gene, CDR1 is DFQATT and CDR2 is SNEGSKA (reference sequence). The CDR3 contains 14 residues. Trimming removed 3 bases from V and 6 bases from J; junction bases left unmatched: 6.

The chain links TRBV5-1 to TRBJ2-1, with D tentatively TRBD1 (5 bases). The CDR3 is made up of 13 amino acids. Looked up from germline, CDR1 is SGHRS and CDR2 is YFSETQ. Deletions cut 0 bases from V and 12 bases from J, with 13 bases between. For the CDR3, the DNA is TGCGCCAGCAGCTTGGTAGGGGCCCGCGGGCAGTTCTTC. Amino acids: CASSLVGARGQFF. Looking up the rest from reference TRBV5-1 and TRBJ2-1 gives the full variable domain: KAGVTQTPRYLIKTRGQQVTLSCSPISGHRSVSWYQQTPGQGLQFLFEYFSETQRNKGNFPGRFSGRQFSNSRSEMNVSTLELGDSALYLCASSLVGARGQFFGPGTRLTVL.

This clonotype was recorded a few times. The chain uses TRBV5-1 and TRBJ2-1; D possibly corresponds to TRBD2 (6 bases). Germline V gene data show CDR1 as SGHRS and CDR2 as YFSETQ. The CDR3 sequence is 17 residues long. V lost 0 bases and J 3 bases, leaving 16 bases between the germline ends. The CDR3 here is CASSLGSAGPFYNEQFF. In DNA form, the CDR3 reads TGCGCCAGCAGCTTGGGCAGTGCGGGGCCTTTCTACAATGAGCAGTTCTTC.

The sample holds many counts of this clonotype. The chain links TRBV7-9 to TRBJ1-5, with D possibly matching TRBD1 (5 bases). V lost 0 bases and J lost 6, with 6 bases in between. Germline V gives CDR1 SEHNR, CDR2 FQNEAQ (reference sequence). The CDR3 runs 13 residues. The DNA for the CDR3 is TGTGCCAGCAGCTTAGCGAGGGGTCAGCCCCAGCATTTT. It translates to CASSLARGQPQHF. Combining the CDR3 with reference TRBV7-9 and TRBJ1-5 gives the whole variable domain DTGVSQNPRHKITKRGQNVTFRCDPISEHNRLYWYRQTLGQGPEFLTYFQNEAQLEKSRLLSDRFSAERPKGSFSTLEIQRTEQGDSAMYLCASSLARGQPQHFGDGTRLSIL.

The chain is built from TRBV7-8 and TRBJ1-1, with TRBD1 as a possible D gene (5 bases). Trimming stripped 5 bases from V and 2 bases from J, with 15 bases between. Germline assignment: CDR1 SGHVS and CDR2 FQNEAQ. The CDR3 is made up of 15 amino acids. CDR3 bases: TGTGCCAGCAGCCTAGTGGGGGGGTTTAACACTGAAGCTTTCTTT. It encodes CASSLVGGFNTEAFF. Complete variable domain (other parts from reference TRBV7-8 and TRBJ1-1): GAGVSQSPRYKVAKRGQDVALRCDPISGHVSLFWYQQALGQGPEFLTYFQNEAQLDKSGLPSDRFFAERPEGSVSTLKIQRTQQEDSAVYLCASSLVGGFNTEAFFGQGTRLTVV.

The J gene is TRBJ1-3, the V gene TRBV5-1; a weak D match, TRBD1 (6 bases). V was trimmed by 1 base and J by 0 bases, leaving 14 bases between them. This CDR3 has 17 amino acids. Per germline, CDR1 SGHRS and CDR2 YFSETQ. The CDR3 region is CASSLYGQKGSGNTIYF. Here the CDR3 DNA reads TGCGCCAGCAGCTTGTATGGACAGAAAGGCTCTGGAAACACCATATATTTT. The full variable domain, completed using reference TRBV5-1 and TRBJ1-3, is KAGVTQTPRYLIKTRGQQVTLSCSPISGHRSVSWYQQTPGQGLQFLFEYFSETQRNKGNFPGRFSGRQFSNSRSEMNVSTLELGDSALYLCASSLYGQKGSGNTIYFGEGSWLTVV.

The J gene is TRBJ2-2, the V gene TRBV5-1; D may be TRBD1 (6 bases). V was cut by 2 bases and J by 7 bases, with 15 bases left in between. Germline values: CDR1 SGHRS, CDR2 YFSETQ. The CDR3 length is 15 residues. CDR3 sequence (DNA): TGCGCCAGCAGCTTCTTTTTGGGGGCGAGCGGGGAGCTGTTTTTT. Translating gives CASSFFLGASGELFF.

The J gene is TRBJ2-7, the V gene TRBV28; tentatively, D is TRBD2 (6 bases). The CDR3 is 13 amino acids. Trimming cost V 6 bases and J 5 bases, with 14 bases left between them. Germline V CDR1 and CDR2: MDHEN, SYDVKM. Written as DNA, the CDR3 is TGTGCCAGCAGATCTCGGGGGAGCGACGAGCAGTACGTC. This encodes CASRSRGSDEQYV.

The chain combines TRBV5-5 with TRBJ2-2, with a possible D match to TRBD1 (7 bases). From germline, CDR1 is SGHKS and CDR2 YYEKEE (reference sequence). The CDR3 runs to 16 residues. Trimming shortened V by 4 bases and J by 4 bases, and 17 bases separated the two germline ends. The CDR3 sequence is CASSQGAGQPTGELFF. The CDR3 nucleotides are TGTGCCAGCAGCCAAGGGGCGGGACAGCCCACCGGGGAGCTGTTTTTT. Full variable domain (outside the CDR3, taken from reference TRBV5-5 and TRBJ2-2): DAGVTQSPTHLIKTRGQQVTLRCSPISGHKSVSWYQQVLGQGPQFIFQYYEKEERGRGNFPDRFSARQFPNYSSELNVNALLLGDSALYLCASSQGAGQPTGELFFGEGSRLTVL.

This clonotype was seen a few times. The chain couples TRBV14 to TRBJ2-7, with D perhaps matching TRBD1 (6 bases). This CDR3 comprises 15 residues. CDR1 and CDR2 (germline): SGHDN, FVKESK. V lost 5 bases and J 2 bases, leaving 16 bases between the germline ends. The CDR3 DNA reads TGTGCCAGCAGCGCGATGCCAGGGGAAACCTACGAGCAGTACGTC. Amino acid sequence: CASSAMPGETYEQYV.

This clonotype was seen a few times. The genes are TRBV10-3 and TRBJ1-4; maybe TRBD1 (6 bases). This CDR3 comprises 13 residues. The V end lost 10 bases, the J end lost 7 bases, and 16 bases lay between the germline ends. CDR1 and CDR2 (germline): ENHRY, SYGVKD. The CDR3 loop is CASREQGGEKLFF. The DNA of the CDR3 is TGTGCCAGCAGAGAACAGGGAGGTGAAAAACTGTTTTTT.

This clonotype has a handful of counts. J is TRBJ2-1 and V is TRBV10-3, with 7 bases matching TRBD1. Germline lookup yields CDR1 ENHRY and CDR2 SYGVKD. The V gene end was trimmed by 7 bases and the J gene end by 9 bases; junction bases not matched to a gene: 6. The CDR3 loop spans 12 amino acids. CDR3 in amino acids: CAINRGNGEQFF. The DNA for the CDR3 is TGTGCCATCAACAGGGGCAATGGTGAGCAGTTCTTC.

This chain uses TRBV20-1 with TRBJ2-7; no reliable D call. The germline V and J ends were trimmed by 4 bases and 7 bases, with 11 bases remaining between them. This CDR3 is built from 11 residues. CDR1 is DFQATT, CDR2 SNEGSKA, per germline (reference sequence). The CDR3, as DNA: TGCAGTGCTATGGATTCGCGAGAGCAGTACGTC. Its translation: CSAMDSREQYV.

The V gene is TRBV21-1, the J gene TRBJ2-7; no DNA check was done on the table's D call, TRBD1. TRBV21-1 corresponds to a pseudogene. This CDR3 region has 17 residues. The CDR3, as DNA: TGTGCCAGCGGCGGGGGTCGGGACAACTACCTTGCCTACGAGCAGTACGTC. Amino acids: CASGGGRDNYLAYEQYV.

This clonotype was seen only a few times. The chain couples TRBV6-2 or TRBV6-3 to TRBJ2-3, with 8 bases that match TRBD2. The germline V gene has CDR1 MNHEY and CDR2 SVGEGT. The CDR3 totals 17 residues. With V trimmed by 2 bases and J by 0 bases, 7 bases remained unmatched. The CDR3 DNA reads as TGTGCCAGCAGTTACATCGTCGGGGGGGTTAGCACAGATACGCAGTATTTT. Its translation is CASSYIVGGVSTDTQYF.

CDR3 nucleotides: TGTGCCAGCAGTGAACGAGCTCCAGATACGCAGTATTTT. This translates into CASSERAPDTQYF. The chain joins TRBV25-1 to TRBJ2-3, with unresolved D. Deletions cut 2 bases from V and 4 bases from J, with 7 bases between. The germline gives CDR1 MGHDK, CDR2 SYGVNS. There are 13 residues in the CDR3.

The chain joins TRBV4-3 to TRBJ2-1; tentative D call: TRBD1 (6 bases). The ends were cut back, 0 bases at V and 8 bases at J, with 23 bases in the middle. Germline-derived CDR1 and CDR2 are LGHNA and YSLEER. This CDR3 is 18 amino acids long. In DNA form, the CDR3 reads TGCGCCAGCAGCCAAGACCCTCCTACAGTTGCCAAGGGGGATGAGCAGTTCTTC. Translation: CASSQDPPTVAKGDEQFF.

This clonotype was observed a few times. The V and J genes are TRBV7-9 and TRBJ1-3; D uncertain. Trimming shortened V by 5 bases and J by 4 bases, and 9 bases separated the two germline ends. CDR1 is SEHNR and CDR2 is FQNEAQ in the germline V gene (reference sequence). The CDR3 has 13 amino acids. CDR3 residues: CASSQFTGNTIYF. CDR3 DNA sequence: TGTGCCAGCAGCCAATTCACGGGAAACACCATATATTTT.

The chain carries TRBV19 and TRBJ2-4; no definite D call. V was clipped by 5 bases and J by 0 bases, with 8 bases between them. The CDR3 totals 14 residues. The germline CDR1 and CDR2 sequences are LNHDA and SQIVND (reference sequence). Written as DNA, the CDR3 is TGTGCCAGTAGTTACGACCGAGCCAAAAACATTCAGTACTTC. It codes for CASSYDRAKNIQYF.

The chain joins TRBV7-2 to TRBJ2-1; no reliable D call. Trimming pared 1 base from V and 2 bases from J, leaving 9 bases between. Looked up from germline, CDR1 is SGHTA and CDR2 is FQGNSA. There are 15 residues in the CDR3. The CDR3 reads CASSLVTRPYNEQFF. CDR3 nucleotide sequence: TGTGCCAGCAGCTTAGTGACCAGACCCTACAATGAGCAGTTCTTC. Full variable domain (remainder filled in from reference TRBV7-2 and TRBJ2-1): GAGVSQSPSNKVTEKGKDVELRCDPISGHTALYWYRQSLGQGLEFLIYFQGNSAPDKSGLPSDRFSAERTGGSVSTLTIQRTQQEDSAVYLCASSLVTRPYNEQFFGPGTRLTVL.

V gene TRBV20-1 combines with J gene TRBJ2-7; D unresolved. Germline values: CDR1 DFQATT, CDR2 SNEGSKA (reference sequence). The CDR3 length is 11 residues. Trimming took off 3 bases at V and 6 bases at J, with 9 bases between the two ends. The CDR3 here is CSASPISEQYF. In nucleotides, the CDR3 is TGCAGTGCTAGTCCGATATCCGAGCAGTACTTC.

The V and J genes are TRBV11-2 and TRBJ1-1; a weak D match, TRBD1 (5 bases). The CDR3 consists of 15 residues. Germline CDR1 and CDR2: SGHAT and FQNNGV. The V end was cut by 6 bases, the J end by 1 base, with 15 bases between. The CDR3: CASSPRAGGNTEAFF. The CDR3 bases are TGTGCCAGCAGTCCTCGCGCGGGGGGGAACACTGAAGCTTTCTTT.

The J gene is TRBJ2-7, the V gene TRBV5-1, with D possibly TRBD2 on 6 matching bases. This CDR3 is built from 16 residues. The germline gives CDR1 SGHRS, CDR2 YFSETQ. Trimming left V 4 bases short and J 1 base short, with 18 bases between. The CDR3 DNA is TGCGCCAGCAGCACACGGGACTCCCAGAGGTCCTACGAGCAGTACTTC. Translated, it gives CASSTRDSQRSYEQYF. Full variable domain (missing parts from reference TRBV5-1 and TRBJ2-7): KAGVTQTPRYLIKTRGQQVTLSCSPISGHRSVSWYQQTPGQGLQFLFEYFSETQRNKGNFPGRFSGRQFSNSRSEMNVSTLELGDSALYLCASSTRDSQRSYEQYFGPGTRLTVT.

This clonotype was observed a handful of times. The chain uses TRBV2 and TRBJ2-2; TRBD2 matches at 9 bases. The CDR3 length is 15 residues. Germline values: CDR1 SNHLY, CDR2 FYNNEI. With V trimmed by 4 bases and J by 4 bases, 4 bases remained unmatched. CDR3 bases: TGTGCCAGCAGTGCGGTAGCGGGGGCCACCGGGGAGCTGTTTTTT. This gives the protein CASSAVAGATGELFF.

This clonotype was counted between two and nine times. In nucleotides, the CDR3 is TGTGCCAGCAGTCTGAAGGGACAAGCAACCTACGAGCAGTACTTC. This translates into CASSLKGQATYEQYF. The chain joins TRBV27 to TRBJ2-7, with a tentative D call TRBD1 (6 bases). With 5 bases removed from V and 2 bases from J, the gap between germline ends came to 16 bases. The CDR3 consists of 15 residues. Germline CDR1 is MNHEY and CDR2 is SMNVEV (reference sequence).

The chain couples TRBV9 to TRBJ2-4, with a tentative D call TRBD1 (6 bases). Trimming took 2 bases from V and 8 from J, leaving 20 bases between them. The germline V gene has CDR1 SGDLS and CDR2 YYNGEE. The CDR3 is made up of 16 amino acids. The CDR3 reads CASSVRGDGSSDIQYF. The CDR3 DNA reads as TGTGCCAGCAGCGTCAGGGGCGATGGGAGCTCGGACATTCAGTACTTC.